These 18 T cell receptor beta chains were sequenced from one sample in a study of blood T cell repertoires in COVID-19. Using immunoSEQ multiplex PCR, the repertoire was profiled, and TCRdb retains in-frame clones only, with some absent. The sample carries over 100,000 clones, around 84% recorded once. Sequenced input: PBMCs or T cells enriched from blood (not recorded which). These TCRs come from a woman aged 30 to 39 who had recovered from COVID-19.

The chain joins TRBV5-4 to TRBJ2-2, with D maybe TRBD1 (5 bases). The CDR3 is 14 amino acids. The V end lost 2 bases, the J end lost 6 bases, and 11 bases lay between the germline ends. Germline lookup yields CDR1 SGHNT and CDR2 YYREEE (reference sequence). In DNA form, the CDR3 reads TGTGCCAGCAGCTTTGGAAGGGGTTCCGGGGAGCTGTTTTTT. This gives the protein CASSFGRGSGELFF.

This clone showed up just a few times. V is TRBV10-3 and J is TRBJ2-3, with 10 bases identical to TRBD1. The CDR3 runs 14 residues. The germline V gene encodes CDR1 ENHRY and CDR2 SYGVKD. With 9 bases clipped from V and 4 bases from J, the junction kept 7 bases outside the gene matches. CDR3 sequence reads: CAIRGDRGADTQYF. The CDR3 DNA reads TGTGCCATTCGGGGGGACAGGGGTGCAGATACGCAGTATTTT.

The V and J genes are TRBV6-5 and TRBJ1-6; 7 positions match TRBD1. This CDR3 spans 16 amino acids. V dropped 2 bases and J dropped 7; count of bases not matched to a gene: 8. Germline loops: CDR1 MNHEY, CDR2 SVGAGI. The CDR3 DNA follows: TGTGCCAGCAGTTACGCATACAGGGGCGCGAATTCACCCCTCCACTTT. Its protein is CASSYAYRGANSPLHF.

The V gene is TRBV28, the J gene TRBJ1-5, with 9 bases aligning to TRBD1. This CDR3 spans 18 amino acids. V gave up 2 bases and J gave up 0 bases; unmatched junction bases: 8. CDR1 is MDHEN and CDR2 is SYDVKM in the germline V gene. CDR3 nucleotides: TGTGCCAGCAGTTTACTGGACAGGGGATCCTATAGCAATCAGCCCCAGCATTTT. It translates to CASSLLDRGSYSNQPQHF.

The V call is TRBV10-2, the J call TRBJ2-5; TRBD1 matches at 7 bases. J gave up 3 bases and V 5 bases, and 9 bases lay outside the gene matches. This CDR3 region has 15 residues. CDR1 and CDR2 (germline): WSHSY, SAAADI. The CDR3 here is CASSPPRGRKETQYF. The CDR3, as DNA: TGCGCCAGCAGTCCCCCGAGGGGGCGAAAAGAGACCCAGTACTTC.

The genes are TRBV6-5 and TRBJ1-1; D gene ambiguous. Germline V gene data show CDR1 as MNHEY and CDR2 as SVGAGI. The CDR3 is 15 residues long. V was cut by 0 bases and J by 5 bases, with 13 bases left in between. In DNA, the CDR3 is TGTGCCAGCAGTTACTCATCCGGGGTTTGGACTGAAGCTTTCTTT. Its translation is CASSYSSGVWTEAFF.

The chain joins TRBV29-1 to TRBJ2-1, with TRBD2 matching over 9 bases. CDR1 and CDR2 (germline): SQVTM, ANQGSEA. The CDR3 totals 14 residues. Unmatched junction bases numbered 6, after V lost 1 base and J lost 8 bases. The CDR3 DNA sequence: TGCAGCGTTGAAGTGCTAGCGGGAATTCATGAGCAGTTCTTC. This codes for CSVEVLAGIHEQFF.

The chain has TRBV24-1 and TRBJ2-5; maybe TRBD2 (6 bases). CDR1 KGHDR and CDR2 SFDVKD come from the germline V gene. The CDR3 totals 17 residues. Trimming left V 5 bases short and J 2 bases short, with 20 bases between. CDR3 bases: TGTGCCACCAGTGTAGCTCGGGGGATCAACGGACAAGAGACCCAGTACTTC. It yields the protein CATSVARGINGQETQYF.

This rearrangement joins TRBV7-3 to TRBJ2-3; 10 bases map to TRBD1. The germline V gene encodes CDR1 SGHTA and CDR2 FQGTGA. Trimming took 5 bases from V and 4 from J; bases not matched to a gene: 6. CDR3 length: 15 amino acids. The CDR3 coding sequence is TGTGCCAGCAGCCCGGACGGACAGGGGGCAGATACGCAGTATTTT. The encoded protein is CASSPDGQGADTQYF. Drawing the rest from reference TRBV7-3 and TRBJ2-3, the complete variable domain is GAGVSQTPSNKVTEKGKYVELRCDPISGHTALYWYRQSLGQGPEFLIYFQGTGAADDSGLPNDRFFAVRPEGSVSTLKIQRTERGDSAVYLCASSPDGQGADTQYFGPGTRLTVL.

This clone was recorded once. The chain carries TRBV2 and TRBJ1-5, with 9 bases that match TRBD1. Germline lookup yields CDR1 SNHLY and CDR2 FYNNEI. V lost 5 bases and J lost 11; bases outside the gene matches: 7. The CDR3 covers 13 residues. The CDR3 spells CASSRDRDWAQHF. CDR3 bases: TGTGCCAGCAGTAGGGACAGGGACTGGGCCCAGCATTTT.

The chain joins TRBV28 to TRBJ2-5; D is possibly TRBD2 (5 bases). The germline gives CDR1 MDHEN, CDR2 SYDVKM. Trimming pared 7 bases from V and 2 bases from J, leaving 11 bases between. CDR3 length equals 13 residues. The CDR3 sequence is CASTDGIQETQYF. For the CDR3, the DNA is TGTGCCAGCACTGACGGGATTCAAGAGACCCAGTACTTC.

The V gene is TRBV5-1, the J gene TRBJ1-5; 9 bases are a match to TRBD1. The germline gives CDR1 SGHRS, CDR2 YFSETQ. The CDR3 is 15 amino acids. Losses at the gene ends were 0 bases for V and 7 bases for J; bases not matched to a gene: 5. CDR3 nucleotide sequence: TGCGCCAGCAGCTTGGATGGGACAGGGTCCCAGCCCCAGCATTTT. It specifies CASSLDGTGSQPQHF.

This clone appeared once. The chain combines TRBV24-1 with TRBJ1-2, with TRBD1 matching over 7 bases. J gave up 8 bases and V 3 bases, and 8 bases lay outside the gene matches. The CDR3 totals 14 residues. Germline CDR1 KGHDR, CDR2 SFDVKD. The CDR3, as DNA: TGTGCCACCAGTGATAGTAGGGGGCTGGGCGGCTACACCTTC. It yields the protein CATSDSRGLGGYTF.

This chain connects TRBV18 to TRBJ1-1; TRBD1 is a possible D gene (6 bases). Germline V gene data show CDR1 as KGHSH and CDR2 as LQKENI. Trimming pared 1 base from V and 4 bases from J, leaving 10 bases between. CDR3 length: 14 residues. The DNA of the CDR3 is TGTGCCAGCTCACCACGGGGGCCGGGCACTGAAGCTTTCTTT. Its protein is CASSPRGPGTEAFF.

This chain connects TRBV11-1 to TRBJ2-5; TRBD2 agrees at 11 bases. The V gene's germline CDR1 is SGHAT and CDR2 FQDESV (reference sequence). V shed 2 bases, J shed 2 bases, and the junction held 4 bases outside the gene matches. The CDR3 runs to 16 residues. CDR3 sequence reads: CASSLSVAGGQETQYF. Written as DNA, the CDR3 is TGTGCCAGCAGCTTATCGGTAGCGGGAGGGCAAGAGACCCAGTACTTC.

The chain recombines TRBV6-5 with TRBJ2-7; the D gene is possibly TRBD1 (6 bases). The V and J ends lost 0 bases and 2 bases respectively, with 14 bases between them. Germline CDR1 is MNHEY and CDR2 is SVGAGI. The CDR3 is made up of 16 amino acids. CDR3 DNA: TGTGCCAGCAGTTACTCGACCTCTGGACAGACCTACGAGCAGTACTTC. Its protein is CASSYSTSGQTYEQYF.

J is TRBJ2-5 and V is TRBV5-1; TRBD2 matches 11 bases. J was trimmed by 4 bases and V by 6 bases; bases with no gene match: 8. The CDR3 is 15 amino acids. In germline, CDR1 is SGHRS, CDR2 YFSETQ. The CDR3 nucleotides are TGCGCCAGCACCCTGACTAGCGGGGCCAGAGAGACCCAGTACTTC. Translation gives CASTLTSGARETQYF.

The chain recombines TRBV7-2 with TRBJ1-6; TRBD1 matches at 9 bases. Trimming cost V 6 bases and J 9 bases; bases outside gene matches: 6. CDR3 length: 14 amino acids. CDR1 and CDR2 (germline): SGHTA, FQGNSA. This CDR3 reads CASSPGTGSSPLHF. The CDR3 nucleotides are TGTGCCAGCAGTCCGGGGACAGGGAGTTCACCCCTCCACTTT.